The present entry profiles one TCR beta chain with its context. Its matching antigen is unknown. This record belongs to a study of Ad26.COV2.S vaccination and SARS-CoV-2 variants. Study findings and constraints: Non-spike TCR breadth showed similarity between vaccine and placebo recipients.

Germline values: CDR1 SGHRS, CDR2 YFSETQ. This CDR3 is 14 amino acids long. Trimming removed 1 base at V and 11 bases at J, with 13 bases between. Specified treatment: 15 to 20 received Ad26.COV2.S at low or high dose, single or two shots; 5 received placebo; per-sample allocation not given. Sampling was performed 63 days after the first vaccine or placebo injection. Repertoires were generated with immunoSEQ multiplex PCR, while TCRdb's copy carries only in-frame clones and drops some. The sample shows 350,000 to 450,000 clones, about four fifths of them seen only once. This chain uses TRBV5-1 with TRBJ1-6; D is possibly TRBD1 (5 bases). This specimen consisted of peripheral blood, obtained in a trial of Ad26.COV2.S vaccine versus placebo. This sequence originates from a person between 18 and 65 years old who received the Ad26.COV2.S COVID-19 vaccine or a placebo. The DNA for the CDR3 is TGCGCCAGCAGCTTGCGACAGCCCGGGGCACCCCTCCACTTT. This codes for CASSLRQPGAPLHF.